The 13 T cell receptor beta chains given below trace back to one sample, sequenced in a study of OX40 agonist ivuxolimab in advanced cancers. Data came from immunoSEQ multiplex PCR; TCRdb stores just in-frame clones and leaves some out. The sample gives 87,000 or so clones, about 85% of which show up once; about 3.8% is in the top ten. The sample here was CD4+ or CD8+ T cells sorted from blood, taken in a trial of the OX40 agonist ivuxolimab. These TCRs come from an adult with an advanced solid tumor such as melanoma, head and neck, liver or kidney cancer.

The gene calls are TRBV11-3 and TRBJ2-5; no firm D call. Between the trimmed V and J ends, which lost 5 bases and 2 bases, there was a span of 12 bases. CDR3 length equals 14 residues. Germline CDR1 and CDR2: SGHNT and YENEEA. CDR3 sequence: CASSPGAFQETQYF. In DNA form, the CDR3 reads TGTGCCAGCAGCCCCGGAGCCTTTCAAGAGACCCAGTACTTC.

The chain employs TRBV4-3 and TRBJ1-1; TRBD1 aligns across 8 bases. This CDR3 has 14 residues. Germline V lookup: CDR1 LGHNA, CDR2 YSLEER. The J segment lost 5 bases and the V segment lost 4 bases, leaving 6 bases of the junction unmatched. The CDR3 coding sequence is TGCGCCAGCAGCCTCCGGACAGGGACAACTGAAGCTTTCTTT. It is translated as CASSLRTGTTEAFF.

This chain connects TRBV5-4 to TRBJ1-4; D may be TRBD1 (6 bases). The CDR3 loop spans 17 amino acids. The germline V gene has CDR1 SGHNT and CDR2 YYREEE (reference sequence). The germline V and J ends were trimmed by 3 bases and 4 bases, with 19 bases remaining between them. The CDR3 DNA reads TGTGCCAGCAGCTCGGATTCGGACAGATCCATTAATGAAAAACTGTTTTTT. It yields the protein CASSSDSDRSINEKLFF.

V usage is TRBV7-3 and J usage is TRBJ2-2; D unresolved. In germline, CDR1 is SGHTA, CDR2 FQGTGA. This CDR3 spans 13 amino acids. V was trimmed by 1 base and J by 6 bases, leaving 6 bases between them. The DNA of the CDR3 is TGTGCCAGCAGCTTAAGTTCTCCCGGGGAGCTGTTTTTT. Amino acids: CASSLSSPGELFF.

V is TRBV19 and J is TRBJ2-1, with D possibly TRBD1 on 5 matching bases. V was trimmed by 4 bases and J by 0 bases, leaving 10 bases between them. Germline CDR1 reads LNHDA; CDR2 reads SQIVND (reference sequence). CDR3 size: 15 residues. CDR3 sequence reads: CASSTDSSSYNEQFF. The CDR3 DNA reads TGTGCCAGTAGTACCGACAGTAGCTCCTACAATGAGCAGTTCTTC.

This sequence joins TRBV7-6 and TRBJ2-5; the D call may be TRBD1 or TRBD2 (6 bases each). This CDR3 is built from 12 residues. V shed 5 bases and J shed 13 bases, with 17 bases lying between them. Germline V lookup: CDR1 SGHVS, CDR2 FNYEAQ. The CDR3 DNA reads as TGTGCCAGCAGCGGGGGGCTGGGCTCTCCGTACTTC. Amino acids: CASSGGLGSPYF.

V and J are TRBV5-1 and TRBJ1-4; D unresolved. The CDR3 runs to 15 residues. Germline V gives CDR1 SGHRS, CDR2 YFSETQ. Trimming took off 4 bases at V and 15 bases at J, with 25 bases between the two ends. The CDR3 nucleotides are TGCGCCAGCAGCCCTAAGGAGTTGCCATCCCCCTCGTTGTTTTTT. Its translation: CASSPKELPSPSLFF. The full variable domain, rest sourced from reference TRBV5-1 and TRBJ1-4, is KAGVTQTPRYLIKTRGQQVTLSCSPISGHRSVSWYQQTPGQGLQFLFEYFSETQRNKGNFPGRFSGRQFSNSRSEMNVSTLELGDSALYLCASSPKELPSPSLFFGSGTQLSVL.

The J gene is TRBJ2-5, the V gene TRBV7-7; D not certain. The CDR3 covers 11 residues. From germline, CDR1 is SSHAT and CDR2 FNYEAQ (reference sequence). Written as DNA, the CDR3 is TGTGCTATCCTTGTAGTGGAGACCCAGTACTTC. As protein: CAILVVETQYF.

The chain joins TRBV30 to TRBJ2-2; D is perhaps TRBD1 or TRBD2 (5 bases each). The CDR3 loop spans 16 amino acids. Germline loops: CDR1 GTSNPN, CDR2 SVGIG (reference sequence). Between the trimmed V and J ends, which lost 0 bases and 3 bases, there was a span of 14 bases. The CDR3 sequence is CAWSVFSGADTGELFF. DNA of the CDR3: TGTGCCTGGAGTGTCTTTTCCGGGGCGGACACCGGGGAGCTGTTTTTT.

The chain joins TRBV5-4 to TRBJ2-7; weak D call: TRBD2 (6 bases). Germline V gives CDR1 SGHNT, CDR2 YYREEE (reference sequence). V shed 2 bases and J shed 5 bases, with 11 bases lying between them. This CDR3 has 13 amino acids. In nucleotides, the CDR3 is TGTGCCAGCAGCTTCCTAGCTAGCGACGAGCAGTACTTC. Encoded protein: CASSFLASDEQYF.

The V call is TRBV5-5, the J call TRBJ2-2; a weak D match, TRBD2 (5 bases). This CDR3 comprises 16 residues. Germline assignment: CDR1 SGHKS and CDR2 YYEKEE (reference sequence). The V end was cut by 0 bases, the J end by 6 bases, with 15 bases between. This chain's CDR3 is CASSLALLGRAGELFF. In nucleotides, the CDR3 is TGTGCCAGCAGCTTGGCCTTACTAGGACGAGCCGGGGAGCTGTTTTTT. The full variable domain, its missing parts supplied by reference TRBV5-5 and TRBJ2-2, is DAGVTQSPTHLIKTRGQQVTLRCSPISGHKSVSWYQQVLGQGPQFIFQYYEKEERGRGNFPDRFSARQFPNYSSELNVNALLLGDSALYLCASSLALLGRAGELFFGEGSRLTVL.

V gene TRBV7-9 combines with J gene TRBJ1-1; D is ambiguous. The CDR3 extends over 13 amino acids. Trimming left V 3 bases short and J 1 base short, with 6 bases between. The V gene's germline CDR1 is SEHNR and CDR2 FQNEAQ (reference sequence). In DNA form, the CDR3 reads TGTGCCAGCAGCTTCGAGGGGAACACTGAAGCTTTCTTT. Translation gives CASSFEGNTEAFF.

The gene calls are TRBV27 and TRBJ2-2; D remains ambiguous. Trimming removed 3 bases from V and 0 bases from J, with 11 bases in between. This CDR3 contains 16 residues. Per germline, CDR1 MNHEY and CDR2 SMNVEV (reference sequence). As DNA, the CDR3 is TGTGCCAGCAGTTTTGGTCCGGTGGCGAACACCGGGGAGCTGTTTTTT. It translates to CASSFGPVANTGELFF.